These 2 T cell receptor beta chains were sequenced from one sample in a study of tumor-infiltrating lymphocytes in primary liver carcinoma. Total RNA (around 500 ng) served as template for TCR beta cDNA synthesis primed by a constant-region primer. The TCR beta library was amplified through three nested multiplex PCR rounds in a modified ARM-PCR procedure. Rounds one and two of PCR, each of about 10 cycles, were primed with TRBV1-TRBV30 forward primers and a C-beta reverse primer. TCRdb independently ran MiXCR on the multiplex PCR reads; one entry per CDR3 protein. This table holds over 250,000 distinct CDR3 sequences, about three fifths found once. The blood RNA (from unsorted whole blood) was obtained, and germline DNA was also extracted. Sequenced sample: peripheral blood. These receptors all come from a woman under 40 with primary liver carcinoma and hepatitis B virus infection.

Details on this clonotype: A much larger clone lies a single base off, so this may be a read error. The CDR3 does not end in the conserved phenylalanine or tryptophan, so this is likely a read error. This rearrangement joins TRBV6-2 or TRBV6-3 to TRBJ1-1, with 8 bases identical to TRBD1. This CDR3 is built from 13 residues. Unmatched junction bases numbered 7, after V lost 2 bases and J lost 11 bases. Germline-derived CDR1 and CDR2 are MNHEY and SVGEGT. The CDR3 nucleotides are TGTGCCAGCAGTTACGTGGACAGGGTGGACGCTTTCCTT. Translation gives CASSYVDRVDAFL.

In regard to this clonotype: Relative to the germline gene, one junction end is altered; a read error may explain this. This chain joins TRBV7-9 and TRBJ2-4, with 12 bases that match TRBD1. This CDR3 contains 16 residues. Germline CDR1 is SEHNR and CDR2 is FQNEAQ (reference sequence). The CDR3 region is CASSHGTGGAENIQYF. In nucleotides, the CDR3 is TGTGCCAGCAGCCACGGGACAGGGGGCGCAGAAAACATTCAGTATTTC. The full variable domain, with the rest looked up from reference TRBV7-9 and TRBJ2-4, is DTGVSQNPRHKITKRGQNVTFRCDPISEHNRLYWYRQTLGQGPEFLTYFQNEAQLEKSRLLSDRFSAERPKGSFSTLEIQRTEQGDSAMYLCASSHGTGGAENIQYFGAGTRLSVL.